The 14 T cell receptor beta chains presented below share a single source sample, sequenced in a study of lymphopenia after photon versus proton radiotherapy. The data were produced by immunoSEQ multiplex PCR, yet TCRdb's version contains in-frame clones alone and is incomplete. In the table there are about 30,000 clones, roughly 94% of which are singletons. The specimen was peripheral blood, collected from a patient treated with photon-based radiotherapy. These TCRs come from a woman between 45 and 60 years old with cholangiocarcinoma.

This chain uses TRBV7-8 with TRBJ1-5; D remains ambiguous. V shed 5 bases and J shed 6 bases, with 17 bases lying between them. Germline CDR1 is SGHVS and CDR2 is FQNEAQ. This CDR3 region has 15 residues. The CDR3 nucleotides are TGTGCCAGCAGCCAGAACCGGACCCGACGTCAGCCCCAGCATTTT. Its translation is CASSQNRTRRQPQHF.

Points on this clone: The junction does not match germline at one end; this may be a read error. J is TRBJ1-3 and V is TRBV6-1, with 7 bases that match TRBD1. Germline V lookup: CDR1 MNHNS, CDR2 SASEGT. The CDR3 totals 15 residues. CDR3 coding DNA: TGTGCCAGCACCTCGACAGGGTCTCCTGGTAACACCATATATTTT. Translating it yields CASTSTGSPGNTIYF.

The V call is TRBV4-1, the J call TRBJ2-7; no firm D call. Trimming stripped 0 bases from V and 5 bases from J, with 5 bases between. This CDR3 is 12 amino acids long. Germline V lookup: CDR1 MGHRA, CDR2 YSYEKL. CDR3 in amino acids: CASSQDAHEQYF. CDR3 DNA: TGCGCCAGCAGCCAAGATGCCCACGAGCAGTACTTC.

This chain links TRBV4-3 with TRBJ1-3; D might be TRBD1 (6 bases). Germline assignment: CDR1 LGHNA and CDR2 YSLEER. CDR3 length: 15 residues. The germline V and J ends were trimmed by 0 bases and 8 bases, with 14 bases remaining between them. The CDR3 DNA sequence: TGCGCCAGCAGCCAAGACAGGGGCGAGGTGGACACCATATATTTT. Its translation: CASSQDRGEVDTIYF.

The chain links TRBV18 to TRBJ1-1, with TRBD1 as a possible D gene (5 bases). The CDR3 contains 14 residues. The V gene's germline CDR1 is KGHSH and CDR2 LQKENI. V gave up 2 bases and J gave up 1 base, with 8 bases separating them. This CDR3 is CASSPTGENTEAFF. CDR3 coding DNA: TGTGCCAGCTCACCAACGGGGGAGAACACTGAAGCTTTCTTT.

J is TRBJ2-7 and V is TRBV10-3; tentatively, D is TRBD1 (6 bases). The CDR3 sequence is 14 residues long. The germline CDR1 and CDR2 sequences are ENHRY and SYGVKD. Between the trimmed V and J ends, which lost 10 bases and 1 base, there was a span of 17 bases. In nucleotides, the CDR3 is TGTGCCACAACCACCGGGACACCTTCCTACGAGCAGTACTTC. The encoded protein is CATTTGTPSYEQYF.

This chain uses TRBV19 with TRBJ1-5; D not resolved. V lost 6 bases, J lost 2 bases, and 14 bases lay in between. The CDR3 spans 15 residues. Per germline, CDR1 LNHDA and CDR2 SQIVND (reference sequence). The CDR3 region is CASSPGVNGNQPQHF. The CDR3 nucleotides are TGTGCCAGTAGCCCAGGAGTTAATGGCAATCAGCCCCAGCATTTT. The full variable domain, rest sourced from reference TRBV19 and TRBJ1-5, is DGGITQSPKYLFRKEGQNVTLSCEQNLNHDAMYWYRQDPGQGLRLIYYSQIVNDFQKGDIAEGYSVSREKKESFPLTVTSAQKNPTAFYLCASSPGVNGNQPQHFGDGTRLSIL.

The chain couples TRBV4-1 to TRBJ1-3, with D hard to call. This CDR3 comprises 14 residues. Trimming took off 4 bases at V and 0 bases at J, with 7 bases between the two ends. CDR1 and CDR2 (germline): MGHRA, YSYEKL. CDR3 DNA sequence: TGCGCCAGCAGCCTTTCAGCCTCTGGAAACACCATATATTTT. Amino acid sequence: CASSLSASGNTIYF.

The chain recombines TRBV9 with TRBJ1-1; tentative D call: TRBD1 (6 bases). The CDR3 covers 14 residues. V was cut by 3 bases and J by 0 bases, with 9 bases left in between. Germline V gives CDR1 SGDLS, CDR2 YYNGEE. The CDR3 region has the DNA TGTGCCAGCAGCGCCCGGACAGTGAACACTGAAGCTTTCTTT. Its translation: CASSARTVNTEAFF. Combining the CDR3 with reference TRBV9 and TRBJ1-1 gives the whole variable domain DSGVTQTPKHLITATGQRVTLRCSPRSGDLSVYWYQQSLDQGLQFLIQYYNGEERAKGNILERFSAQQFPDLHSELNLSSLELGDSALYFCASSARTVNTEAFFGQGTRLTVV.

This clone was found a few times. The rearrangement joins TRBV18 to TRBJ1-2; D is ambiguous. The germline V and J ends were trimmed by 3 bases and 4 bases, with 12 bases remaining between them. Per the germline V gene, CDR1 is KGHSH and CDR2 is LQKENI. The length of the CDR3 is 14 residues. CDR3 in DNA: TGTGCCAGCTCACCCGGGGAGGGCGGCTATGGCTACACCTTC. This codes for CASSPGEGGYGYTF.

The chain is built from TRBV29-1 and TRBJ2-7; TRBD1 agrees at 7 bases. This CDR3 is 12 amino acids long. The V gene's germline CDR1 is SQVTM and CDR2 ANQGSEA. The ends lost 7 bases at V and 2 bases at J; junction bases unmatched: 5. CDR3 DNA sequence: TGCAGCGCAAGGCAGGGGGCCTACGAGCAGTACTTC. Protein: CSARQGAYEQYF.

This chain links TRBV6-1 with TRBJ1-1; D uncertain. V was shortened by 8 bases and J by 0 bases, with 10 bases between the two germline ends. The V gene's germline CDR1 is MNHNS and CDR2 SASEGT. The CDR3 spans 13 residues. CDR3 in amino acids: CASADSMNTEAFF. The CDR3 region has the DNA TGTGCCAGCGCCGACTCCATGAACACTGAAGCTTTCTTT.

The chain links TRBV4-1 to TRBJ2-1; either TRBD1 or TRBD2 may supply D (5 bases each). The CDR3 consists of 13 residues. V shed 0 bases and J shed 14 bases, with 14 bases lying between them. CDR1 is MGHRA, CDR2 YSYEKL, per germline. CDR3: CASSQDPRGREFF. CDR3 nucleotide sequence: TGCGCCAGCAGCCAAGACCCTCGGGGCCGGGAGTTCTTC.

This clone showed up just once. The chain is built from TRBV6-1 and TRBJ1-4; D gene ambiguous. CDR1 MNHNS and CDR2 SASEGT come from the germline V gene. The CDR3 runs 14 residues. V was trimmed by 8 bases and J by 0 bases, leaving 10 bases between them. In nucleotides, the CDR3 is TGTGCCAGCGCCAGAACACCAACTAATGAAAAACTGTTTTTT. Translation: CASARTPTNEKLFF.